The 19 T cell receptor beta chains in this list originate from one sample, sequenced in a study of blood T cell repertoires in COVID-19 (dated by TCRdb to about 2020). Libraries were made using the immunoSEQ multiplex PCR assay. Held by TCRdb, this immuneACCESS table contains in-frame sequences only and omits some clones. Under half of the omission traces to an unresolved V gene where checked; the cause of the rest is unknown. For this sample there are roughly 90,000 clones; 70% to 90% appear just once. Less than 3% of the sample comes from the top ten. Sequencing was carried out using peripheral blood. These receptors all come from a man over 45 with COVID-19, enrolled during active disease.

The V call is TRBV6-2 or TRBV6-3, the J call TRBJ1-3; unclear D gene. The germline gives CDR1 MNHEY, CDR2 SVGEGT. Trimming cost V 6 bases and J 3 bases, with 12 bases left between them. The CDR3 extends over 14 amino acids. Written as DNA, the CDR3 is TGTGCCAGCAGCCTACGGAGGGATGGAAACACCATATATTTT. It is translated as CASSLRRDGNTIYF.

The gene calls are TRBV9 and TRBJ2-7, with D possibly TRBD2 on 7 matching bases. Germline V gives CDR1 SGDLS, CDR2 YYNGEE. This CDR3 has 14 residues. The ends were cut back, 3 bases at V and 5 bases at J, with 15 bases in the middle. The CDR3, as DNA: TGTGCCAGCAGCGAGGGAGGGGGGACCCACGAGCAGTACTTC. It yields the protein CASSEGGGTHEQYF.

This rearrangement joins TRBV3-1 (or the pseudogene TRBV3-2) to TRBJ1-1; 8 positions match TRBD1. CDR1 is LGHDT, CDR2 YNNKEL, per germline (reference sequence). The CDR3 is 15 residues long. V was clipped by 3 bases and J by 1 base; unmatched bases: 4. The CDR3 sequence: CASSHRDRGNTEAFF. For the CDR3, the DNA is TGTGCCAGCAGCCACCGAGACAGGGGGAACACTGAAGCTTTCTTT.

The gene calls are TRBV19 and TRBJ2-1; 9 nucleotides line up with TRBD1. CDR1 and CDR2 (germline): LNHDA, SQIVND (reference sequence). This CDR3 spans 15 amino acids. Trimming removed 4 bases from V and 0 bases from J; junction bases left unmatched: 1. The CDR3 DNA reads TGTGCCAGTAGTAAGACAGGGGGCTCCTACAATGAGCAGTTCTTC. Amino acid sequence: CASSKTGGSYNEQFF.

This chain joins TRBV7-8 and TRBJ1-2, with D maybe TRBD1 (6 bases). Germline loops: CDR1 SGHVS, CDR2 FQNEAQ. The V gene lost 5 bases and the J gene lost 6 bases, with 16 bases spanning the gap. The CDR3 is 14 amino acids. This CDR3 reads CASSQTGKGDGYTF. In DNA, the CDR3 is TGTGCCAGCAGCCAAACAGGGAAGGGAGATGGCTACACCTTC.

The chain is built from TRBV9 and TRBJ2-1; D might be TRBD2 (6 bases). CDR1 is SGDLS and CDR2 is YYNGEE in the germline V gene. The CDR3 totals 16 residues. V was clipped by 1 base and J by 4 bases, with 15 bases between them. Written as DNA, the CDR3 is TGTGCCAGCAGCGTACTCTTTGAGAGCGGGTACAATGAGCAGTTCTTC. Its protein is CASSVLFESGYNEQFF. The variable domain in full, completed from reference TRBV9 and TRBJ2-1, reads DSGVTQTPKHLITATGQRVTLRCSPRSGDLSVYWYQQSLDQGLQFLIQYYNGEERAKGNILERFSAQQFPDLHSELNLSSLELGDSALYFCASSVLFESGYNEQFFGPGTRLTVL.

This clone was seen a single time. The chain combines TRBV9 with TRBJ1-6; D unresolved. The CDR3 sequence is 18 residues long. Germline assignment: CDR1 SGDLS and CDR2 YYNGEE. V gave up 3 bases and J gave up 0 bases, with 16 bases separating them. The CDR3 loop reads CASSDPTEGSSYNSPLHF. The CDR3 DNA is TGTGCCAGCAGCGACCCCACAGAGGGTAGCTCCTATAATTCACCCCTCCACTTT.

The sample holds one count of this clone. The rearrangement links TRBV5-1 to TRBJ1-1, with D unresolved. The CDR3 extends over 15 amino acids. Germline-derived CDR1 and CDR2 are SGHRS and YFSETQ. Trimming cost V 4 bases and J 2 bases, with 15 bases left between them. The CDR3 spells CASSPRRSLNTEAFF. CDR3 bases: TGCGCCAGCAGCCCTAGGCGGTCTTTAAACACTGAAGCTTTCTTT.

The rearrangement links TRBV4-1 to TRBJ1-2; no firm D call. This CDR3 is built from 15 residues. V was cut by 1 base and J by 0 bases, with 9 bases left in between. Germline loops: CDR1 MGHRA, CDR2 YSYEKL. As DNA, the CDR3 is TGCGCCAGCAGCCAAGTTGATCAGGCTAACTATGGCTACACCTTC. Protein: CASSQVDQANYGYTF.

This rearrangement joins TRBV30 to TRBJ1-2, with D tentatively TRBD1 (6 bases). The CDR3 covers 14 residues. In germline, CDR1 is GTSNPN, CDR2 SVGIG (reference sequence). V was clipped by 0 bases and J by 3 bases, with 11 bases between them. Written as DNA, the CDR3 is TGTGCCTGGAGTGTACTGCCAGGGGACTATGGCTACACCTTC. Amino acids: CAWSVLPGDYGYTF.

This clone was recorded only once. The J gene is TRBJ1-2, the V gene TRBV6-5; unclear D gene. The CDR3 contains 14 residues. CDR1 and CDR2 (germline): MNHEY, SVGAGI. Trimming pared 9 bases from V and 4 bases from J, leaving 18 bases between. CDR3 in amino acids: CASKRPEGIYGYTF. CDR3 DNA: TGTGCCAGTAAAAGGCCGGAGGGTATCTATGGCTACACCTTC.

V is TRBV11-2 and J is TRBJ1-1, with a tentative D call TRBD1 (6 bases). Trimming left V 5 bases short and J 1 base short, with 8 bases between. Per germline, CDR1 SGHAT and CDR2 FQNNGV. This CDR3 is built from 13 residues. CDR3 sequence (DNA): TGTGCCAGCAGCAGACAGGAGAACACTGAAGCTTTCTTT. Translated, it gives CASSRQENTEAFF.

This clone was counted a few times. The chain recombines TRBV30 with TRBJ2-1; D is possibly TRBD2 (5 bases). The V end was cut by 0 bases, the J end by 9 bases, with 9 bases between. Per germline, CDR1 GTSNPN and CDR2 SVGIG (reference sequence). CDR3 length: 12 amino acids. The chain's CDR3 is CAWSVQRAEQFF. Here the CDR3 DNA reads TGTGCCTGGAGTGTACAGAGGGCTGAGCAGTTCTTC.

The chain is built from TRBV11-2 and TRBJ1-1; TRBD1 matches at 10 bases. Looked up from germline, CDR1 is SGHAT and CDR2 is FQNNGV. The V and J ends lost 4 bases and 3 bases, in that order; junction bases with no gene match: 2. The CDR3 sequence is 14 residues long. CDR3 DNA: TGTGCCAGCAGCTGGGGACAGGGGTACACTGAAGCTTTCTTT. Translated: CASSWGQGYTEAFF. The full variable domain, its missing parts supplied by reference TRBV11-2 and TRBJ1-1, is EAGVAQSPRYKIIEKRQSVAFWCNPISGHATLYWYQQILGQGPKLLIQFQNNGVVDDSQLPKDRFSAERLKGVDSTLKIQPAKLEDSAVYLCASSWGQGYTEAFFGQGTRLTVV.

This chain joins TRBV7-2 and TRBJ1-2; 7 bases line up with TRBD1. Per the germline V gene, CDR1 is SGHTA and CDR2 is FQGNSA. After removal of 0 bases from V and 4 bases from J, the junction contained 8 bases not matched to a gene. The CDR3 covers 16 residues. This chain's CDR3 is CASSLAPRQGGYGYTF. The DNA of the CDR3 is TGTGCCAGCAGCTTAGCGCCCCGACAGGGTGGCTATGGCTACACCTTC.

This chain joins TRBV27 and TRBJ2-7, with D maybe TRBD2 (5 bases). Trimming took off 3 bases at V and 10 bases at J, with 19 bases between the two ends. The CDR3 sequence is 14 residues long. Per the germline V gene, CDR1 is MNHEY and CDR2 is SMNVEV (reference sequence). DNA for the CDR3: TGTGCCAGCAGTTTGACGCCCGACGGGGTGGAACAGTACTTC. Its protein product is CASSLTPDGVEQYF.

This clone was counted only a few times. This chain connects TRBV2 to TRBJ2-7, with 10 bases lining up with TRBD2. Per germline, CDR1 SNHLY and CDR2 FYNNEI. The CDR3 length is 15 residues. V lost 2 bases to trimming and J lost 5 bases; unmatched junction nucleotides: 6. The CDR3, as DNA: TGTGCCAGCAGTGAAATACTAGCGGGGTTCGACGAGCAGTACTTC. This translates into CASSEILAGFDEQYF.

Here the CDR3 reads CASSLFNSYNEQFF. The CDR3 region has the DNA TGCGCCAGCAGCTTGTTTAACAGCTACAATGAGCAGTTCTTC. The chain couples TRBV5-1 to TRBJ2-1; D ambiguous. The germline V gene has CDR1 SGHRS and CDR2 YFSETQ. V was trimmed by 1 base and J by 3 bases, leaving 8 bases between them. The CDR3 totals 14 residues. Full variable domain (remainder filled in from reference TRBV5-1 and TRBJ2-1): KAGVTQTPRYLIKTRGQQVTLSCSPISGHRSVSWYQQTPGQGLQFLFEYFSETQRNKGNFPGRFSGRQFSNSRSEMNVSTLELGDSALYLCASSLFNSYNEQFFGPGTRLTVL.

The chain joins TRBV9 to TRBJ2-2; 11 positions match TRBD1. Trimming at V came to 0 bases and at J to 7 bases, leaving 14 bases not matched to a gene. Looked up from germline, CDR1 is SGDLS and CDR2 is YYNGEE. CDR3 length: 19 amino acids. DNA for the CDR3: TGTGCCAGCAGCGTAGGTAGTAGATCCGGGACAGGGGGAATCGGGGAGCTGTTTTTT. It is translated as CASSVGSRSGTGGIGELFF.